This T cell receptor beta chain originates from a study of control samples from healthy donors and cancer patients. Only in-frame clones appear in the TCRdb table, and some are missing; sequencing was by immunoSEQ multiplex PCR. The table records approximately 58,000 clones, about nine tenths of them present only once. The ends were cut back, 0 bases at V and 1 base at J, with 16 bases in the middle. This CDR3 is 17 amino acids long. CDR1 is SGHRS and CDR2 is YFSETQ in the germline V gene. Sequenced: PBMCs. This clonotype originated in a man aged 55 to 70 with head and neck cancer. The genes are TRBV5-1 and TRBJ2-5; possible D gene TRBD1, 5 bases. This chain's CDR3 is CASSLGALPGSQETQYF. The CDR3 nucleotides are TGCGCCAGCAGCTTGGGCGCCCTACCAGGGTCCCAAGAGACCCAGTACTTC.